Listed below are T cell receptor beta chains from one sample, sequenced in a study of identical twins. TCRdb used MiXCR to reprocess the 5' RACE reads, holding one entry per CDR3 protein. The table includes 600,000 to 850,000 distinct CDR3 sequences, over 15% detected once. These same records also appear under a second study, on T cells expressing NK-cell markers.

What was sequenced was PBMCs. The receptors derive from a woman aged 18-30 years in good health. The CDR3 runs from the conserved cysteine through the conserved F or W. A D gene is named only where the DNA matches it firmly. Expanded clones get a size class; other rows say once, few or many, or leave the size out.

d_call j_call clone_size v_call cdr3_nt cdr3_aa
- TRBJ2-5 many TRBV7-9 TGTGCCAGCAGCTTAGCGGGGATTGTGGAGACCCAGTACTTC CASSLAGIVETQYF
- TRBJ2-1 - TRBV9 TGTGCCAGCAGCGGAGGACGGTTCGGGCGAACCTCCTACAATGAGCAGTTCTTC CASSGGRFGRTSYNEQFF
- TRBJ2-5 few TRBV4-3 TGCGCCAGCAGCCAAGATCCTAGCCAAGAGACCCAGTACTTC CASSQDPSQETQYF
- TRBJ2-5 - TRBV20-1 TGCAGTGCGACGGGCGGGGCCGACCAAGAGACCCAGTACTTC CSATGGADQETQYF
TRBD2 TRBJ2-2 - TRBV9 TGTGCCAGCAGCGAGCCTAGCGGGGGAAACACCGGGGAGCTGTTTTTT CASSEPSGGNTGELFF
- TRBJ2-7 few TRBV2 TGTGCCAGCAGGACCTACCACGAGCAGTACTTC CASRTYHEQYF
- TRBJ2-5 - TRBV7-6 TGTGCCAGCAGCCCAAACCTCAGGGCCTGGGAGACCCAGTACTTC CASSPNLRAWETQYF
TRBD1 TRBJ2-1 few TRBV18 TGTGCCAGCGGATTGGACAGGGATGAGCAGTTCTTC CASGLDRDEQFF
- TRBJ2-6 - TRBV7-3 TGTGCCAGCAGCCCGGGACCTACATTGTCTGGGGCCAACGTCCTGACTTTC CASSPGPTLSGANVLTF
- TRBJ2-1 - TRBV27 TGTGCCAGCAGTTCACAGAACAATGAGCAGTTCTTC CASSSQNNEQFF
TRBD2 TRBJ2-5 few TRBV5-1 TGCGCCAGCAGCTTGGCCAATAGCGGGGGGCCCCAAGAGACCCAGTACTTC CASSLANSGGPQETQYF